This entry concerns a single TCR beta chain. Its antigen is unknown. No per-base quality is available; no much larger clone lies one base away. Buffy coats from around 20 blood donors served as healthy controls, a group that was 55% female with a median age of about 60 years (range roughly 21-75). Flow cytometry confirmed the purity of CD4+ and CD8+ cells that had been isolated by positive magnetic bead selection on an AutoMACS. Ficoll-Paque PLUS density gradient separation was used to isolate peripheral blood mononuclear cells. Nucleospin Tissue or Tissue XS kits were used to extract DNA from CD4-enriched, CD8-enriched or PBMC samples, and a Qubit 2.0 fluorometer was used for quantification. The germline V gene (reference sequence) gives CDR1 as SGHNT and CDR2 as YYREEE. V loses 2 bases of germline sequence and J loses 9 bases, and the interval between the two ends is 12 bases. The CDR3 contains 14 residues, cysteine and phenylalanine counted. Just CDR3 DNA is preserved here, 42 bases in frame from base 1.

These data are taken from a study of somatic mutations in cytotoxic T cells in rheumatoid arthritis (TCRdb year 2017). Notes on the research overall: A FACSAria II or Sony SH800 was used to flow-sort some V beta antibody-stained T-cell populations at nearly 100% purity, and TCRB sequencing was also done on sorted V beta1+ cells. The median ages of the patient and control groups were essentially identical. A total of 65 rheumatoid arthritis patients and 15 to 25 healthy controls underwent TCRB deep sequencing. Whether expanded CD8+ T-cell clones in untreated, newly diagnosed rheumatoid arthritis carry somatic mutations was the study question, and clonality was characterized with TCRB deep sequencing.

Sequencing of TCRB CDR3 was done on genomic DNA with the immunoSEQ assay. Concerning the study's data processing: Only productive TCRB rearrangements were included in the analyses. Clonality was calculated as a Shannon entropy-based productive clonality index, and a clone was defined by a unique TCRB CDR3 sequence. The template counts of each clone relative to the total templates per sample were used to calculate repertoire overlap between two samples. A correlation with a Spearman r of roughly 0.66 was found between V-gene usage by flow cytometry and V-gene usage by TCRB sequencing. TCRdb took over this immuneACCESS table, retaining in-frame rearrangements with V and J assigned. Such tables are incomplete; in checked studies, under half of the missing clones stem from an unresolved V gene, and the remainder is unexplained. V, J and clone size are those of that table, while D and trimming were read from the DNA. This sample is represented by under 20,000 clones; 86% of them were singletons. The ten biggest clones cover roughly 15% of the sample.

General findings and caveats noted by the study authors: The slight TRBV07 underrepresentation in patients was not adjusted for multiple comparisons. CD8+ T-cell clonality did not differ significantly between rheumatoid arthritis patients and age-matched healthy controls. Healthy controls showed no age-related increase in CD8+ clonality, whereas patients did (Spearman r ≈ 0.5). The largest CD8+ clone made up more than 20% of CD8+ cells in about an eighth of the roughly 65 patients, and blood and synovial fluid shared several identical CD8+ TCRB sequences. The antigen targets of the expanded CD8+ clones were unknown, and absence from virus-specific databases did not rule out viral specificity.

The source of this sequence is a man aged 40-49 years in good health. Sequenced input: CD8+ T cells sorted from blood. The sequence links TRBV5-4 to TRBJ1-6; the D gene assignment is ambiguous. For the CDR3, the sequence is CASSFVGSRSPLHF. The nucleotide sequence reads as follows: TGTGCCAGCAGCTTCGTTGGGTCTCGTTCACCCCTCCACTTT.